A selection of T cell receptor beta chains follows, all from one sample in a study of blood T cells in healthy people across ages. TCRdb re-called the 5' RACE reads with MiXCR, one entry per CDR3 protein. This sample has about 800,000 distinct CDR3 sequences, with 25% found just once. The same specimen was also included in a second study, on T cells of mothers and their children.

Input material: blood. The receptor set was obtained from a boy aged 5 to 17 in good health. The CDR3 runs from the conserved cysteine through the conserved F or W. A D gene is named only where the DNA matches it firmly. Size is stated for part of the rows, as once, few or many counts, or as a class when the clone is expanded.

clone_size: few
d_call: .
v_call: TRBV5-1
j_call: TRBJ1-5
cdr3_nt: TGCGCCAGCAGCTTGAGCCCTTACGACAATCAGCCCCAGCATTTT
cdr3_aa: CASSLSPYDNQPQHF

clone_size: few
d_call: TRBD2
v_call: TRBV6-2/TRBV6-3
j_call: TRBJ2-5
cdr3_nt: TGTGCCAGCAGCCAGGTGGGACTAGCGCAAGAAAGGGTCCAGTACTTC
cdr3_aa: CASSQVGLAQERVQYF

clone_size: .
d_call: .
v_call: TRBV5-4
j_call: TRBJ1-4
cdr3_nt: TGTGCCAGCAGCCTGGAACTCGGGGGTAATGAAAAACTGTTTTTT
cdr3_aa: CASSLELGGNEKLFF

clone_size: few
d_call: .
v_call: TRBV10-3
j_call: TRBJ1-5
cdr3_nt: TGTGCCATCAGTGGGGAAGGGGATCAGCCCCAGCATTTT
cdr3_aa: CAISGEGDQPQHF

clone_size: .
d_call: TRBD2
v_call: TRBV6-6
j_call: TRBJ2-1
cdr3_nt: TGTGCCAGCAGTTACCCCCTAGCGGGGGTATACAATGAGCAGTTCTTC
cdr3_aa: CASSYPLAGVYNEQFF

clone_size: few
d_call: TRBD1
v_call: TRBV7-8
j_call: TRBJ2-7
cdr3_nt: TGTGCCAGCAGTTCGGACAGGGGAATAGGCGAGCAGTACTTC
cdr3_aa: CASSSDRGIGEQYF

clone_size: .
d_call: .
v_call: TRBV9
j_call: TRBJ1-1
cdr3_nt: TGTGCCGGCAGCGTAAACTTTGACACTGAAGCTTTCTTT
cdr3_aa: CAGSVNFDTEAFF

clone_size: few
d_call: TRBD1
v_call: TRBV15
j_call: TRBJ1-2
cdr3_nt: TGTGCCACCAGCAGAGGGGACAGGGCGGGATACACCTTC
cdr3_aa: CATSRGDRAGYTF

clone_size: .
d_call: TRBD1
v_call: TRBV12-3/TRBV12-4
j_call: TRBJ2-7
cdr3_nt: TGTGCCAGCAGTCCCCGGACAGGGGTAGTTGGTGAGCAGTACTTC
cdr3_aa: CASSPRTGVVGEQYF

clone_size: few
d_call: .
v_call: TRBV12-3/TRBV12-4
j_call: TRBJ1-5
cdr3_nt: TGTGCCAGCAGTTTCTTCATTGGGGCAGGGGATCAGCCCCAGCATTTT
cdr3_aa: CASSFFIGAGDQPQHF

clone_size: .
d_call: TRBD2
v_call: TRBV7-9
j_call: TRBJ2-1
cdr3_nt: TGTGCCAGCAGCACCACTAGCGGGGGGGCGTGGGAGCAGTTCTTC
cdr3_aa: CASSTTSGGAWEQFF

clone_size: .
d_call: .
v_call: TRBV20-1
j_call: TRBJ1-2
cdr3_nt: TGCAATGCTCCACGACAGGCAGCTAACTATGGCTACACCTTC
cdr3_aa: CNAPRQAANYGYTF